One sample yielded the 7 T cell receptor beta chains listed below, sequenced in a study of cytomegalovirus exposure and HLA in healthy donors. The PCR employed 60 Vbeta primers together with 13 Jbeta primers. The method was immunoSEQ multiplex PCR; TCRdb's version includes in-frame clones alone and lacks a portion of them. The table shows about 110,000 clones, with roughly 70% occurring only once. Sequenced: PBMCs. Source of these receptors: a middle-aged man in good health and CMV-seropositive.

This chain links TRBV5-6 with TRBJ2-5; 8 bases align to TRBD1. The CDR3 covers 14 residues. The germline gives CDR1 SGHDT, CDR2 YYEEEE. The trim removed 4 bases at V and 5 bases at J, leaving 7 bases unmatched. The CDR3 DNA reads TGTGCCAGCAGCGCGGGACAGGTACACGAGACCCAGTACTTC. Residues: CASSAGQVHETQYF.

The CDR3 protein is CASSLSQILETQYF. The CDR3 nucleotides read TGTGCCAGCAGCTTGTCGCAGATATTAGAGACCCAGTACTTC. This chain links TRBV5-4 with TRBJ2-5; D is ambiguous. This CDR3 region has 14 residues. The germline V gene has CDR1 SGHNT and CDR2 YYREEE (reference sequence). V dropped 1 base and J dropped 4 bases, with 11 bases sitting between them.

The DNA for the CDR3 is TGCGCCAGCAGCCAACAGGGGGGCTATGGCTACACCTTC. Encoded protein: CASSQQGGYGYTF. This chain connects TRBV4-3 to TRBJ1-2, with 7 nucleotides matching TRBD1. Germline V gene sequence: CDR1 LGHNA, CDR2 YSLEER. This CDR3 region has 13 residues. Germline trimming cut 2 bases from V and 4 bases from J; bases unmatched to any gene: 1.

The gene calls are TRBV6-1 and TRBJ2-7; D may be TRBD1 (6 bases). There are 13 residues in the CDR3. Germline loops: CDR1 MNHNS, CDR2 SASEGT. V was shortened by 5 bases and J by 1 base, with 9 bases between the two germline ends. The CDR3: CASSTDRSYEQYV. CDR3 sequence (DNA): TGTGCCAGCAGTACGGACAGATCCTACGAGCAGTACGTC.

This clone turned up a few times. The chain has TRBV2 and TRBJ1-2; 10 nucleotides line up with TRBD1. V lost 1 base and J lost 8; bases outside the gene matches: 16. Looked up from germline, CDR1 is SNHLY and CDR2 is FYNNEI. The CDR3 is made up of 18 amino acids. The CDR3 reads CASSEEKGQGSYLIGYTF. The CDR3 DNA sequence: TGTGCCAGCAGTGAAGAAAAGGGACAGGGGAGTTACTTGATCGGCTACACCTTC.

This sequence joins TRBV5-4 and TRBJ2-3; D uncertain. This CDR3 is 14 amino acids long. The ends were cut back, 2 bases at V and 1 base at J, with 8 bases in the middle. The germline V gene has CDR1 SGHNT and CDR2 YYREEE (reference sequence). DNA of the CDR3: TGTGCCAGCAGCTTTCAACGGGGCACAGATACGCAGTATTTT. Translation: CASSFQRGTDTQYF.

This chain links TRBV15 with TRBJ1-4; weak D call: TRBD1 (6 bases). CDR1 is LNHNV, CDR2 YYDKDF, per germline (reference sequence). This CDR3 has 17 residues. The V end lost 0 bases, the J end lost 8 bases, and 19 bases lay between the germline ends. The DNA for the CDR3 is TGTGCCACCAGCAGAGATCTCACAGGGAAGGGATACGAAAAACTGTTTTTT. Amino acid sequence: CATSRDLTGKGYEKLFF.